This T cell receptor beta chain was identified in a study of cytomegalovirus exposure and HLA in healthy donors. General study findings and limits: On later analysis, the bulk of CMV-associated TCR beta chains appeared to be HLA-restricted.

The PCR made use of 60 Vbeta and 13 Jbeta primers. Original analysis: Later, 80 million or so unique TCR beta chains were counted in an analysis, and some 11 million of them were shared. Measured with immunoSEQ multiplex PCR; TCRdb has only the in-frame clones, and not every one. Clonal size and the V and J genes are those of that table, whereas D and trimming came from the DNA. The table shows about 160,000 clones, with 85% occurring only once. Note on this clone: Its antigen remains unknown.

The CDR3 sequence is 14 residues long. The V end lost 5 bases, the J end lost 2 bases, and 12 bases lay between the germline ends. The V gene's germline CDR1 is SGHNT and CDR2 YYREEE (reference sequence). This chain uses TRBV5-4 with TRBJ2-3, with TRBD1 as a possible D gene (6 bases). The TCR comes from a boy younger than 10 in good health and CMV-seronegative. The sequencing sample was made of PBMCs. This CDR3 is CASSDRPLTDTQYF. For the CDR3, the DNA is TGTGCCAGCAGTGACAGGCCCCTCACAGATACGCAGTATTTT.